The 10 T cell receptor beta chains below all came from one sample that was sequenced in a study of blood T cell repertoires in COVID-19. The data were produced by immunoSEQ multiplex PCR, yet TCRdb's version contains in-frame clones alone and is incomplete. This table holds under 150,000 clones, roughly 82% found once. Specimen: peripheral blood. Receptor source: an elderly man with acute or convalescent COVID-19.

The J gene is TRBJ1-2, the V gene TRBV12-3 or TRBV12-4; D might be TRBD1 (5 bases). The V end lost 6 bases, the J end lost 7 bases, and 9 bases lay between the germline ends. The CDR3 length is 11 residues. CDR3 in amino acids: CASSRDSGYTF. The CDR3, as DNA: TGTGCCAGCAGCAGGGATTCTGGCTACACCTTC.

This clone was counted a single time. J is TRBJ2-1 and V is TRBV28; D is possibly TRBD2 (6 bases). CDR1 and CDR2 from the germline V gene are MDHEN and SYDVKM. Between the trimmed V and J ends, which lost 8 bases and 6 bases, there was a span of 11 bases. The CDR3 sequence is 12 residues long. The CDR3 here is CASSWRGNEQFF. As DNA, the CDR3 is TGTGCCAGCTCCTGGCGGGGCAATGAGCAGTTCTTC.

This chain links TRBV7-2 with TRBJ1-5, with TRBD1 identical over 8 bases. Looked up from germline, CDR1 is SGHTA and CDR2 is FQGNSA. The CDR3 totals 16 residues. V trimming: 5 bases; J trimming: 0 bases; junction bases outside the gene matches: 6. DNA of the CDR3: TGTGCCAGCAGCCAGACAGGGGACCCTAGCAATCAGCCCCAGCATTTT. The encoded protein is CASSQTGDPSNQPQHF.

This chain links TRBV24-1 with TRBJ1-1, with 12 nucleotides matching TRBD1. The CDR3 runs 18 residues. With 5 bases clipped from V and 1 base from J, the junction kept 10 bases outside the gene matches. CDR1 is KGHDR and CDR2 is SFDVKD in the germline V gene. CDR3: CATSATGSGQGANTEAFF. The DNA of the CDR3 is TGTGCCACCAGTGCCACTGGTTCGGGACAGGGGGCGAACACTGAAGCTTTCTTT.

The rearrangement joins TRBV6-5 to TRBJ2-7; TRBD1 is a possible D gene (6 bases). CDR3 length: 13 residues. Trimming left V 2 bases short and J 7 bases short, with 12 bases between. Germline-derived CDR1 and CDR2 are MNHEY and SVGAGI. CDR3 sequence reads: CASSYDLQGEQYF. CDR3 bases: TGTGCCAGCAGTTACGACCTGCAGGGGGAGCAGTACTTC.

This clone was seen only a few times. The genes are TRBV4-3 and TRBJ1-6; 7 bases are shared with TRBD1. Trimming removed 0 bases from V and 9 bases from J; junction bases left unmatched: 8. The CDR3 loop spans 16 amino acids. The germline gives CDR1 LGHNA, CDR2 YSLEER. The chain's CDR3 is CASSQDEGTVSSPLHF. The CDR3 coding sequence is TGCGCCAGCAGCCAAGATGAGGGGACAGTTAGTTCACCCCTCCACTTT.

This clone has a count of ten or more. The chain has TRBV7-9 and TRBJ1-1; a weak D match, TRBD1 (6 bases). CDR1 and CDR2 from the germline V gene are SEHNR and FQNEAQ (reference sequence). This CDR3 contains 15 residues. V was cut by 5 bases and J by 5 bases, with 18 bases left in between. This CDR3 reads CASSDQQGLETEAFF. The CDR3 DNA sequence: TGTGCCAGCAGCGACCAACAGGGTCTAGAGACTGAAGCTTTCTTT.

This sequence joins TRBV7-2 and TRBJ1-1, with TRBD1 as a possible D gene (6 bases). Per the germline V gene, CDR1 is SGHTA and CDR2 is FQGNSA. The CDR3 has 15 residues. The V end was cut by 5 bases, the J end by 3 bases, with 16 bases between. This CDR3 reads CASSRQGQVDTEAFF. The DNA of the CDR3 is TGTGCCAGCAGCCGTCAGGGGCAGGTGGACACTGAAGCTTTCTTT.

This chain uses TRBV19 with TRBJ2-7, with 9 bases that match TRBD1. V trimming: 6 bases; J trimming: 5 bases; junction bases outside the gene matches: 11. The germline V gene has CDR1 LNHDA and CDR2 SQIVND (reference sequence). The CDR3 runs 15 residues. The CDR3 is CASSVSLGQGNEQYF. The CDR3, as DNA: TGTGCCAGTAGCGTTAGTCTGGGACAGGGCAACGAGCAGTACTTC. Full variable domain (missing parts from reference TRBV19 and TRBJ2-7): DGGITQSPKYLFRKEGQNVTLSCEQNLNHDAMYWYRQDPGQGLRLIYYSQIVNDFQKGDIAEGYSVSREKKESFPLTVTSAQKNPTAFYLCASSVSLGQGNEQYFGPGTRLTVT.

The genes are TRBV6-5 and TRBJ1-2; 7 bases match TRBD1. CDR3 length equals 14 residues. Germline loops: CDR1 MNHEY, CDR2 SVGAGI. V trimming: 6 bases; J trimming: 2 bases; junction bases outside the gene matches: 6. The CDR3 reads CASSKNRGNYGYTF. The CDR3 DNA reads as TGTGCCAGCAGCAAGAACAGGGGAAACTATGGCTACACCTTC.